This T cell receptor (beta chain) was documented in a study of blood T cell repertoires in COVID-19. Study as a whole: Specimens from acute and convalescent COVID-19 originated in the United States, Italy and Spain. From T cells, B-cell-depleted T cells, or PBMCs came the material, which was cDNA or gDNA.

As processed by the authors: Reference gene primer amplification in the assay estimated nucleated cell counts. Some clones are missing from TCRdb's copy, which holds only in-frame ones; the method was immunoSEQ multiplex PCR. V, J and clone size were drawn from that table, and D and trimming were deduced from the DNA. The sample lists approximately 230,000 clones, roughly 83% occurring once. The sequence derives from a man older than 75 with acute or convalescent COVID-19. Sequencing was done on a sample of peripheral blood.

The CDR3 nucleotides are TGTGCCAGCAGCCCAACTAGAGGCACCGGGGAGCTGTTTTTT. Its protein product is CASSPTRGTGELFF. The rearrangement links TRBV4-2 to TRBJ2-2, with D perhaps TRBD2 (5 bases). Between the trimmed V and J ends, which lost 4 bases and 4 bases, there was a span of 10 bases. The CDR3 is 14 amino acids. Germline V gene data show CDR1 as LGHNA and CDR2 as YNFKEQ.